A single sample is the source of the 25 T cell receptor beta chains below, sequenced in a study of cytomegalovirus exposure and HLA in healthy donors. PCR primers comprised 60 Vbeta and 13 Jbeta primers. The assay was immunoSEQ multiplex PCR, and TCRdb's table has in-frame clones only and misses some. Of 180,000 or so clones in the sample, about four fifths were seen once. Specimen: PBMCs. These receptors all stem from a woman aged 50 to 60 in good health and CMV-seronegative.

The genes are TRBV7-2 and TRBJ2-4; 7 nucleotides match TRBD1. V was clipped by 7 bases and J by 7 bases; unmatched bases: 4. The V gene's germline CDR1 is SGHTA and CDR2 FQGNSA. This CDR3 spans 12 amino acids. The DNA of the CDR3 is TGTGCCAGCACCCAACAGGGGAACATTCAGTACTTC. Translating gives CASTQQGNIQYF.

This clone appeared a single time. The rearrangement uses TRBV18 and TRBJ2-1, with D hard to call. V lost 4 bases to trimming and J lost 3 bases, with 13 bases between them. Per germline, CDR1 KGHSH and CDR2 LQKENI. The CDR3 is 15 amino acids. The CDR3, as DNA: TGTGCCAGCTCACTAGGTAGCAGCTACTACAATGAGCAGTTCTTC. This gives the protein CASSLGSSYYNEQFF.

CDR3 sequence: CAISEGQQETQYF. The CDR3 DNA sequence: TGTGCCATCAGTGAGGGGCAGCAAGAGACCCAGTACTTC. The rearrangement links TRBV10-3 to TRBJ2-5; unclear D gene. From germline, CDR1 is ENHRY and CDR2 SYGVKD. V lost 2 bases and J lost 2, with 6 bases in between. The CDR3 runs 13 residues.

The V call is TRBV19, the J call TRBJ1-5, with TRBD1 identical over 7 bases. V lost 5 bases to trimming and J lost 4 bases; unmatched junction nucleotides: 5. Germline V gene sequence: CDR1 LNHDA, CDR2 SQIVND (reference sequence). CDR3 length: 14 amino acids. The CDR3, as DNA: TGTGCCAGTAGTCCACAGACAGGGAATCAGCCCCAGCATTTT. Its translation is CASSPQTGNQPQHF. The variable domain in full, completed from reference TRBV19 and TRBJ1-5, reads DGGITQSPKYLFRKEGQNVTLSCEQNLNHDAMYWYRQDPGQGLRLIYYSQIVNDFQKGDIAEGYSVSREKKESFPLTVTSAQKNPTAFYLCASSPQTGNQPQHFGDGTRLSIL.

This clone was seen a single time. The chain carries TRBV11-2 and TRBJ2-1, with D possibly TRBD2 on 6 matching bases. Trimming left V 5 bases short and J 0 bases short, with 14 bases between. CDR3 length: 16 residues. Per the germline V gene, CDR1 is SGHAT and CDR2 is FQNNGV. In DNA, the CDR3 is TGTGCCAGCAGCAACCGGGGGATGAGCTCCTACAATGAGCAGTTCTTC. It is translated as CASSNRGMSSYNEQFF. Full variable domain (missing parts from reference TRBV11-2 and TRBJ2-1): EAGVAQSPRYKIIEKRQSVAFWCNPISGHATLYWYQQILGQGPKLLIQFQNNGVVDDSQLPKDRFSAERLKGVDSTLKIQPAKLEDSAVYLCASSNRGMSSYNEQFFGPGTRLTVL.

CDR3 DNA: TGTGCCAGTAGTATAGTTCAGGCAGGCACCGGGGAGCTGTTTTTT. This codes for CASSIVQAGTGELFF. V usage is TRBV19 and J usage is TRBJ2-2; no clear D gene. The CDR3 is 15 amino acids. From germline, CDR1 is LNHDA and CDR2 SQIVND (reference sequence). The V end lost 1 base, the J end lost 4 bases, and 10 bases lay between the germline ends.

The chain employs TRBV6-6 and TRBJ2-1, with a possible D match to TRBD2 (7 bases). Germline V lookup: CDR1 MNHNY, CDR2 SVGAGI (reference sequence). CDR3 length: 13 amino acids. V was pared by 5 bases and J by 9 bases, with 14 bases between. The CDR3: CASSRGLGGEQFF. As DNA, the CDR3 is TGTGCCAGCAGTCGAGGACTAGGGGGTGAGCAGTTCTTC.

This chain's CDR3 is CSVSQGTYTGELFF. DNA for the CDR3: TGCAGCGTTAGTCAGGGCACCTACACCGGGGAGCTGTTTTTT. The chain uses TRBV29-1 and TRBJ2-2, with D perhaps TRBD1 (5 bases). The V and J ends lost 5 bases and 3 bases respectively, with 13 bases between them. The germline V gene encodes CDR1 SQVTM and CDR2 ANQGSEA. The CDR3 is made up of 14 amino acids.

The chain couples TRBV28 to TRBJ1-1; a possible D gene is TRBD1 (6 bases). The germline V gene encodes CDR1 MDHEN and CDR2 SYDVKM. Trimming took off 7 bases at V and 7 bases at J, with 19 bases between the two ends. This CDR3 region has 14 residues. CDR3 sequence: CASTGRGGSIEAFF. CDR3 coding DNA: TGTGCCAGCACGGGCAGGGGAGGGTCTATTGAAGCTTTCTTT.

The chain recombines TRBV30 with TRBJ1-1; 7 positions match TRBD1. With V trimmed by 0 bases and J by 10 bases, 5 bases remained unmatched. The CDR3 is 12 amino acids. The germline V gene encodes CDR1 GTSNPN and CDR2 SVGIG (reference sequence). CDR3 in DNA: TGTGCCTGGAGTGTCCTAGGGGGCCTAGCTTTCTTT. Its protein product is CAWSVLGGLAFF.

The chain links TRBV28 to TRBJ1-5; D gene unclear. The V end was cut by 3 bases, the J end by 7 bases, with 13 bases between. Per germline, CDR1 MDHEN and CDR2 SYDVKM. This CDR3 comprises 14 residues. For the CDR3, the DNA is TGTGCCAGCAGTTTGGGAGGGCTTCAGCAGCCCCAGCATTTT. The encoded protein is CASSLGGLQQPQHF.

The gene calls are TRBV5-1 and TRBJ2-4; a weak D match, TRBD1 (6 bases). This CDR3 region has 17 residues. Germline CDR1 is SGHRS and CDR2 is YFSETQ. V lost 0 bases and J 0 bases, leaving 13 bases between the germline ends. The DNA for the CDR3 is TGCGCCAGCAGCTTGGTCCCAGGGACACTAGCCAAAAACATTCAGTACTTC. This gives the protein CASSLVPGTLAKNIQYF.

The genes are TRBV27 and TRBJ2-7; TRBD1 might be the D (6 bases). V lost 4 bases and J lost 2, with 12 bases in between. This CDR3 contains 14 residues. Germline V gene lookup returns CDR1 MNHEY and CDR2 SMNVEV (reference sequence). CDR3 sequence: CASSSQTGAYEQYF. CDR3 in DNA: TGTGCCAGCAGTTCACAGACAGGCGCCTACGAGCAGTACTTC.

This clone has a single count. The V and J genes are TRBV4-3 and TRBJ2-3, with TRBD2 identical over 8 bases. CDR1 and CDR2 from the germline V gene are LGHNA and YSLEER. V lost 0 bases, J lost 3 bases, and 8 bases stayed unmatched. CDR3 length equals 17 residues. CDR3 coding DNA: TGCGCCAGCAGCCAAGACTTTAGGGCTAGCGGGACAGATACGCAGTATTTT. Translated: CASSQDFRASGTDTQYF.

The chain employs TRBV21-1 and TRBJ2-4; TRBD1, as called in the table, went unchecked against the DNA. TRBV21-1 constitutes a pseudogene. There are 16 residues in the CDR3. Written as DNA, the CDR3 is TGTGCCAGCAGCCGACGACAGGTTTTAGCCAAAAACATTCAGTACTTC. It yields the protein CASSRRQVLAKNIQYF.

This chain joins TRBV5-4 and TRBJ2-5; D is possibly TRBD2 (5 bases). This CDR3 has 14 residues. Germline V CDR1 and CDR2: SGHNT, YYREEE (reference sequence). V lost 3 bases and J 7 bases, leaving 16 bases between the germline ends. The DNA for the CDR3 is TGTGCCAGCAGCTCACGGGTCGGGGAAGGGACCCAGTACTTC. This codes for CASSSRVGEGTQYF.

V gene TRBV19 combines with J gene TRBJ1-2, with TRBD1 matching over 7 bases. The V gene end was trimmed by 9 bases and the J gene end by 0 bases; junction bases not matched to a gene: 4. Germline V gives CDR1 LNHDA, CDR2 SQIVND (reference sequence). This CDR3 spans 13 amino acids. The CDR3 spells CASRRGPNYGYTF. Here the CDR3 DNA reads TGTGCCAGCAGAAGGGGGCCTAACTATGGCTACACCTTC.

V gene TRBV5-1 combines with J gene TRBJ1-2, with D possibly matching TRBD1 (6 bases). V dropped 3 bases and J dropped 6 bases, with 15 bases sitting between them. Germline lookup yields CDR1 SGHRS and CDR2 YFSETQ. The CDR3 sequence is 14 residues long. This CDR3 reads CASSYYRDGNGYTF. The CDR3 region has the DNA TGCGCCAGCAGCTATTACAGGGATGGGAATGGCTACACCTTC.

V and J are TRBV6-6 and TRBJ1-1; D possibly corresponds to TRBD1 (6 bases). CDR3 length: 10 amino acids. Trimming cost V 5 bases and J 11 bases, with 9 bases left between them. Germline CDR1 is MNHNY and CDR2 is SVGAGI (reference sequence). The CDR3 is CASSNRAAFF. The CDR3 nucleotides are TGTGCCAGCAGTAACAGGGCGGCTTTCTTT.

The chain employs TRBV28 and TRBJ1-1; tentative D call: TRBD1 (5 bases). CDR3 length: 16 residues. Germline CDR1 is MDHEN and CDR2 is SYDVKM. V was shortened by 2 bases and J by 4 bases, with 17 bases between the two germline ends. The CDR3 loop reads CASSLDVGTGGTEAFF. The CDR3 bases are TGTGCCAGCAGTTTAGATGTGGGGACCGGGGGCACTGAAGCTTTCTTT.

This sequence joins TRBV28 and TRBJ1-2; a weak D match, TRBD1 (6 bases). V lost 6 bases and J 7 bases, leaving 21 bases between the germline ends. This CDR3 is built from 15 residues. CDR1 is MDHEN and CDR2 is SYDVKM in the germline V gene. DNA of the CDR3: TGTGCCAGCAGCCCAGGAGACAGGCAAAGGTCTGGCTACACCTTC. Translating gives CASSPGDRQRSGYTF.

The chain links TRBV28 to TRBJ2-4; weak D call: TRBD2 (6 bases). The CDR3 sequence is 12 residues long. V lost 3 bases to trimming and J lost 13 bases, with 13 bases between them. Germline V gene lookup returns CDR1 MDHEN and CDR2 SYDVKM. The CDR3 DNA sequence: TGTGCCAGCAGTTTGGGGGGTTCGGAACAGTACTTC. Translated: CASSLGGSEQYF.

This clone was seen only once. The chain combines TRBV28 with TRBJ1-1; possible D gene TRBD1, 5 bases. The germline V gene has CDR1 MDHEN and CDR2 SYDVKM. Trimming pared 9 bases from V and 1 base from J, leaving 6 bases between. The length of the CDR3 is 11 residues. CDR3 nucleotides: TGTGCCAGGGGGCCGAACACTGAAGCTTTCTTT. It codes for CARGPNTEAFF.

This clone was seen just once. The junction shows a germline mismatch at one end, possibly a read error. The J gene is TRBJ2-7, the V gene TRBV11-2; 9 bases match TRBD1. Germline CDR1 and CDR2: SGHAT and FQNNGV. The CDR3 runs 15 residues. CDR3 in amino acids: CASGLLGDREWNKYF. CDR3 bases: TGTGCCAGCGGCTTACTCGGGGACAGGGAATGGAACAAGTACTTC.

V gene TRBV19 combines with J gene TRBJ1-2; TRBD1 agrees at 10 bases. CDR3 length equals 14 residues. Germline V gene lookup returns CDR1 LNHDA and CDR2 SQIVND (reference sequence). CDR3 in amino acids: CAVNHQGTGDGYTF. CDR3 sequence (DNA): TGTGCGGTCAACCACCAGGGGACAGGGGACGGCTACACCTTC. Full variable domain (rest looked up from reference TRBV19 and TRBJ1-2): DGGITQSPKYLFRKEGQNVTLSCEQNLNHDAMYWYRQDPGQGLRLIYYSQIVNDFQKGDIAEGYSVSREKKESFPLTVTSAQKNPTAFYLCAVNHQGTGDGYTFGSGTRLTVV.